Listed below are T cell receptor beta chains from one sample, sequenced in a study of T cell repertoires in cytomegalovirus infection. One entry per CDR3 protein results from TCRdb running MiXCR on the reads. The table lists 150,000 to 200,000 distinct CDR3 sequences, 15% to 20% of them singletons. The sample was CD8+ T cells from PBMCs. Source of these receptors: a human donor in good health (CMV status not recorded). Some clones in this sample may be carry-over from other donors' samples. The CDR3 runs from the conserved cysteine through the conserved F or W. The D gene is left open where the match is weak. For some rows the clone size is stated as once, few or many, or as a class when expanded; others skip it.

v_call: TRBV25-1; j_call: TRBJ2-3; clone_size: few; d_call: .; cdr3_aa: CASSETYTDTQYF; cdr3_nt: TGTGCCAGCAGTGAGACTTATACAGATACGCAGTATTTT
v_call: TRBV6-2/TRBV6-3; j_call: TRBJ2-4; clone_size: .; d_call: .; cdr3_aa: CASSYSKLGGQAILVAKNIQYF; cdr3_nt: TGTGCCAGCAGTTACTCCAAGTTAGGGGGGCAAGCTATTCTTGTGGCCAAAAACATTCAGTACTTC
v_call: TRBV7-9; j_call: TRBJ1-6; clone_size: .; d_call: .; cdr3_aa: CASSYPGTNNSPLHF; cdr3_nt: TGTGCCAGCAGCTACCCCGGGACTAATAATTCACCCCTCCACTTT
v_call: TRBV4-1; j_call: TRBJ1-1; clone_size: .; d_call: .; cdr3_aa: CASSQVREPNVGAFF; cdr3_nt: TGCGCCAGCAGCCAAGTGCGAGAACCCAACGTCGGGGCTTTCTTT
v_call: TRBV20-1; j_call: TRBJ1-2; clone_size: .; d_call: .; cdr3_aa: CSARDRQGEIYGYTF; cdr3_nt: TGCAGTGCTAGAGATAGGCAGGGAGAGATCTATGGCTACACCTTC
v_call: TRBV7-2; j_call: TRBJ2-3; clone_size: .; d_call: .; cdr3_aa: CAVSWRTDTQYF; cdr3_nt: TGTGCCGTATCCTGGCGCACAGATACGCAGTATTTT
v_call: TRBV7-6; j_call: TRBJ1-1; clone_size: few; d_call: .; cdr3_aa: CASSPEFSTPEAFF; cdr3_nt: TGTGCCAGCAGCCCCGAATTTTCGACGCCTGAAGCTTTCTTT
v_call: TRBV6-6; j_call: TRBJ2-7; clone_size: few; d_call: .; cdr3_aa: CASSYSDRTYEQYF; cdr3_nt: TGTGCCAGCAGTTACTCCGACAGGACCTACGAGCAGTACTTC
v_call: TRBV7-6; j_call: TRBJ1-1; clone_size: few; d_call: TRBD1; cdr3_aa: CASSLGGQRFGRDTEAFF; cdr3_nt: TGTGCCAGCAGCTTGGGGGGACAGAGGTTCGGGCGGGACACTGAAGCTTTCTTT
v_call: TRBV7-9; j_call: TRBJ2-7; clone_size: few; d_call: .; cdr3_aa: CASSLGESEQYF; cdr3_nt: TGTGCCAGCAGCTTAGGTGAGAGCGAGCAGTACTTC
v_call: TRBV6-5; j_call: TRBJ2-1; clone_size: .; d_call: TRBD2; cdr3_aa: CASSPFGGAMHNEQFF; cdr3_nt: TGTGCCAGCAGCCCTTTCGGGGGGGCCATGCACAATGAGCAGTTCTTC
v_call: TRBV14; j_call: TRBJ2-2; clone_size: .; d_call: .; cdr3_aa: CASSQDLLYGSPHGELFF; cdr3_nt: TGTGCCAGCAGCCAAGATCTCCTGTACGGTTCCCCTCACGGGGAGCTGTTTTTT
v_call: TRBV4-1; j_call: TRBJ1-1; clone_size: few; d_call: .; cdr3_aa: CASSLGRGDTEAFF; cdr3_nt: TGCGCCAGCAGTTTGGGGAGGGGTGACACTGAAGCTTTCTTT
v_call: TRBV7-2; j_call: TRBJ1-1; clone_size: .; d_call: TRBD1; cdr3_aa: CASKDRSLGFRVFF; cdr3_nt: TGTGCCAGCAAGGACAGGAGCCTAGGATTCAGGGTTTTCTTT
v_call: TRBV4-1; j_call: TRBJ2-7; clone_size: .; d_call: .; cdr3_aa: CASSQDQTGNYEQYF; cdr3_nt: TGCGCCAGCAGCCAAGACCAGACGGGCAACTACGAGCAGTACTTC
v_call: TRBV7-8; j_call: TRBJ2-7; clone_size: .; d_call: .; cdr3_aa: CASSSGGIYEQYF; cdr3_nt: TGTGCCAGCAGCTCCGGGGGTATCTACGAGCAGTACTTC
v_call: TRBV7-2; j_call: TRBJ1-1; clone_size: few; d_call: TRBD1; cdr3_aa: CASSTPGTGIMNTEAFF; cdr3_nt: TGTGCCAGCAGCACGCCCGGGACAGGAATAATGAACACTGAAGCTTTCTTT
v_call: TRBV12-5; j_call: TRBJ1-3; clone_size: .; d_call: TRBD1; cdr3_aa: CATRPDRASGNTIYF; cdr3_nt: TGTGCTACCCGGCCTGACAGGGCTAGTGGAAACACCATATATTTT
v_call: TRBV12-3/TRBV12-4; j_call: TRBJ2-5; clone_size: few; d_call: TRBD2; cdr3_aa: CASRLAGGQRETQYF; cdr3_nt: TGTGCCAGCAGGCTAGCGGGGGGGCAGCGCGAGACCCAGTACTTC
v_call: TRBV18; j_call: TRBJ2-3; clone_size: .; d_call: .; cdr3_aa: CASSPGAASTDTQYF; cdr3_nt: TGTGCCAGCTCACCAGGGGCAGCGAGCACAGATACGCAGTATTTT